This T cell receptor (beta chain) stems from a study of shared clonotypes between healthy human individuals. V gave up 6 bases and J gave up 9 bases, with 24 bases separating them. The germline gives CDR1 MNHEY, CDR2 SMNVEV (reference sequence). The CDR3 has 15 amino acids. The data were produced by immunoSEQ multiplex PCR, yet TCRdb's version contains in-frame clones alone and is incomplete. The sample carries 450,000 to 550,000 clones, 79% recorded once. Genomic DNA from unsorted samples was obtained from about 88 million PBMCs (per sample). The sample taken for sequencing was PBMCs. The chain carries TRBV27 and TRBJ2-7; a weak D match, TRBD2 (5 bases). The receptor was derived from a woman aged 35 to 49 in good health. Some clones in this sample may be carry-over from other donors' samples. CDR3 nucleotides: TGTGCCAGCAGCCGTGGGTACAGAGAGCTACGGGGGCAGTACTTC. Its translation is CASSRGYRELRGQYF.